This T cell receptor (beta chain) emerged from a study of early T cells in non-severe SARS-CoV-2 infection. Study-level background: Unsorted whole-blood RNA was sequenced in bulk, leaving chains unpaired.

Attached unique molecular identifiers marked individual cDNA molecules. TCRdb re-derived calls from the 5' RACE reads in MiXCR, one entry per CDR3 protein. The sample includes more than 90,000 distinct CDR3 sequences, roughly an eighth seen only once; the top ten take under 2.5%. General study findings and limits: There was a bias toward anti-spike CD8 responses in VDJdb matching, which missed private and CD4 specificities.

In regard to this clonotype: Antigen: not known.

Germline CDR1 is DFQATT and CDR2 is SNEGSKA (reference sequence). Trimming removed 3 bases from V and 6 bases from J; junction bases left unmatched: 4. The CDR3 is 13 amino acids. Sequencing was performed on whole blood. The chain employs TRBV20-1 and TRBJ2-2; 7 nucleotides agree with TRBD1. The source is an adult who was a healthcare worker with PCR-confirmed SARS-CoV-2 infection or an uninfected control (not recorded which). The CDR3 bases are TGCAGTGCTAGTCTACAGGGGCCCGGGGAGCTGTTTTTT. Its protein product is CSASLQGPGELFF.